These 7 T cell receptor beta chains share one sample of origin, sequenced in a study of T cell clones after liver transplantation. The data were produced by immunoSEQ multiplex PCR, yet TCRdb's version contains in-frame clones alone and is incomplete. The table has about 11,000 clones, 71% seen once; the top ten hold 24%. The specimen was CD4+ T cells from blood, collected about 2.5 years after liver transplant. These receptors originate from a human patient who received a liver transplant. T cells may partly derive from the graft donor.

The chain joins TRBV6-4 to TRBJ1-2, with D perhaps TRBD1 (5 bases). The CDR3 covers 16 residues. CDR1 is MRHNA and CDR2 is SNTAGT in the germline V gene. V shed 5 bases and J shed 3 bases, with 19 bases lying between them. In nucleotides, the CDR3 is TGTGCCAGCAGTTCCGGGACCCCTATTCAGGACTATGGCTACACCTTC. This sequence encodes CASSSGTPIQDYGYTF.

This chain links TRBV6-1 with TRBJ1-2, with a weak D call TRBD1 (5 bases). CDR3 size: 13 residues. Germline values: CDR1 MNHNS, CDR2 SASEGT. V dropped 1 base and J dropped 3 bases, with 6 bases sitting between them. The CDR3 region is CASSEGTYYGYTF. The CDR3 DNA sequence: TGTGCCAGCAGTGAAGGGACATACTATGGCTACACCTTC.

This clone is labeled hyperexpanded. V gene TRBV28 combines with J gene TRBJ1-1; D is ambiguous. Germline values: CDR1 MDHEN, CDR2 SYDVKM. Trimming removed 2 bases from V and 2 bases from J, with 9 bases in between. CDR3 length equals 14 residues. In DNA, the CDR3 is TGTGCCAGCAGTTTACACCGCCAAAACACTGAAGCTTTCTTT. It specifies CASSLHRQNTEAFF.

V and J are TRBV19 and TRBJ2-1, with 10 bases identical to TRBD2. The V and J ends lost 8 bases and 3 bases, in that order; junction bases with no gene match: 1. CDR1 LNHDA and CDR2 SQIVND come from the germline V gene (reference sequence). This CDR3 is built from 13 residues. CDR3 protein: CASGTSVYNEQFF. The DNA for the CDR3 is TGTGCCAGTGGGACTAGCGTCTACAATGAGCAGTTCTTC.

The V gene is TRBV9, the J gene TRBJ2-3; unclear D gene. The CDR3 loop spans 13 amino acids. In germline, CDR1 is SGDLS, CDR2 YYNGEE. Trimming stripped 3 bases from V and 2 bases from J, with 7 bases between. The CDR3 nucleotides are TGTGCCAGCAGCGATGGGTTCACAGATACGCAGTATTTT. The encoded protein is CASSDGFTDTQYF.

V usage is TRBV19 and J usage is TRBJ2-1; the D is unclear. The CDR3 has 16 amino acids. Germline loops: CDR1 LNHDA, CDR2 SQIVND (reference sequence). Between the trimmed V and J ends, which lost 5 bases and 8 bases, there was a span of 22 bases. CDR3 in DNA: TGTGCCAGTAGTCCCGAGACCCCGAAGGACGGCGATGAGCAGTTCTTC. Amino acid sequence: CASSPETPKDGDEQFF.

V gene TRBV25-1 combines with J gene TRBJ1-1; perhaps TRBD1 as D (5 bases). The ends were cut back, 1 base at V and 6 bases at J, with 12 bases in the middle. The V gene's germline CDR1 is MGHDK and CDR2 SYGVNS. The CDR3 extends over 14 amino acids. CDR3 amino acids: CASSELGGMAEAFF. In DNA, the CDR3 is TGTGCCAGCAGTGAATTGGGGGGGATGGCTGAAGCTTTCTTT.